A selection of T cell receptor beta chains follows, all from one sample in a study of PD-1 blockade in mismatch repair-deficient tumors. Method: immunoSEQ multiplex PCR; TCRdb's copy keeps in-frame clones and lacks some. Of some 26,000 clones in the sample, around 80% are singletons; the top ten hold 20%. Sequenced here: peripheral blood, sampled 12 weeks after starting pembrolizumab. The origin of the receptors is an adult with mismatch repair-deficient cancer. CDR3s include the opening cysteine and the closing phenylalanine or tryptophan. D genes are given only for firm matches. Clone size is not always given. Where it is, it says once, few, many or a class for expanded clones.

>TRBD2|-|TRBV6-4|TRBJ2-3
CASSRTSGTDTQYF
TGTGCCAGCAGCAGGACTAGCGGCACAGATACGCAGTATTTT
>-|-|TRBV4-1|TRBJ1-3
CASSQDGGRAGAGNTIYF
TGCGCCAGCAGCCAAGATGGGGGTAGGGCGGGGGCAGGGAACACCATATATTTT
>-|-|TRBV10-3|TRBJ2-3
CAISDSTDTQYF
TGTGCCATCAGTGACAGCACAGATACGCAGTATTTT
>-|-|TRBV6-5|TRBJ1-1
CASSNHTWNTEAFF
TGTGCCAGCAGTAACCATACCTGGAACACTGAAGCTTTCTTT
>-|few|TRBV30|TRBJ1-5
CAWSSSISNQPQHF
TGTGCCTGGAGCTCAAGTATTAGCAATCAGCCCCAGCATTTT
>-|-|TRBV5-6|TRBJ1-1
CASSFGGRVTEAFF
TGTGCCAGCAGCTTTGGGGGCAGGGTCACTGAAGCTTTCTTT
>TRBD2|-|TRBV18|TRBJ2-7
CASSPDLAGAHEQYF
TGTGCCAGCTCACCCGACCTAGCGGGAGCCCACGAGCAGTACTTC
>TRBD1|once|TRBV28|TRBJ2-2
CASSPPGGGTGELFF
TGTGCCAGCAGTCCCCCAGGGGGCGGCACCGGGGAGCTGTTTTTT
>-|-|TRBV4-1|TRBJ1-5
CASSQDIRVLGSQPQHF
TGCGCCAGCAGCCAAGATATCCGGGTTTTGGGGTCTCAGCCCCAGCATTTT
>-|-|TRBV28|TRBJ2-1
CASSGGQGQEQFF
TGTGCCAGCAGTGGGGGGCAAGGGCAGGAGCAGTTCTTC
>-|-|TRBV21-1|TRBJ1-5
CASSKEVDRAAFQPQHF
TGTGCCAGCAGCAAAGAGGTGGACAGGGCTGCGTTCCAGCCCCAGCATTTT
>-|-|TRBV6-1|TRBJ2-3
CASNGAGPTDTQYF
TGTGCCAGCAACGGGGCAGGCCCCACAGATACGCAGTATTTT
>TRBD2|-|TRBV2|TRBJ2-1
CASSVGRAVNEQFF
TGTGCCAGCAGTGTCGGGAGGGCCGTCAATGAGCAGTTCTTC
>-|-|TRBV7-2|TRBJ2-3
CASSPGPATDTQYF
TGTGCCAGCAGCCCCGGACCTGCCACAGATACGCAGTATTTT
>-|once|TRBV7-2|TRBJ2-7
CASSSLSARIYEQYF
TGTGCCAGCAGCTCCCTTAGCGCAAGGATCTACGAGCAGTACTTC
>-|-|TRBV27|TRBJ2-3
CASAGRQSRTDTQYF
TGTGCCAGCGCCGGCCGACAGAGCCGCACAGATACGCAGTATTTT
>-|-|TRBV4-1|TRBJ2-5
CASSHTGLQETQYF
TGCGCCAGCAGCCATACAGGGCTTCAAGAGACCCAGTACTTC
>TRBD1|-|TRBV30|TRBJ2-7
CAYGQGIYEQYF
TGTGCCTACGGACAGGGGATCTACGAGCAGTACTTC
>-|-|TRBV10-2|TRBJ2-1
CASRVPLGRDEQFF
TGCGCCAGCAGGGTTCCCTTGGGCAGGGATGAGCAGTTCTTC
>TRBD1|few|TRBV7-9|TRBJ2-2
CASSLRQGRTGELFF
TGTGCCAGCAGCCTTCGACAGGGTCGTACCGGGGAGCTGTTTTTT
>TRBD1|-|TRBV30|TRBJ2-7
CAWSSDRSSYEQYF
TGTGCCTGGAGTTCGGACAGGAGCTCCTACGAGCAGTACTTC
>-|-|TRBV27|TRBJ1-1
CASSLRPITGPVNTEAFF
TGTGCCAGCAGTTTAAGACCGATAACAGGGCCGGTGAACACTGAAGCTTTCTTT
>-|-|TRBV11-2|TRBJ2-7
CASSHGTDYEQYF
TGTGCCAGCAGCCACGGGACGGACTACGAGCAGTACTTC
>TRBD2|once|TRBV5-6|TRBJ2-3
CASSLLYLTSGRARGTQYF
TGTGCCAGCAGCTTGCTTTATTTGACTAGCGGGAGGGCCCGTGGTACGCAGTATTTT
>TRBD2|-|TRBV30|TRBJ2-7
CAWSTHRTSGRYEQYF
TGTGCCTGGAGTACCCACCGGACTAGCGGCAGATACGAGCAGTACTTC
>TRBD2|-|TRBV9|TRBJ2-5
CASNPGLGLGETQYF
TGTGCCAGCAACCCGGGACTAGGATTGGGAGAGACCCAGTACTTC
>-|-|TRBV10-3|TRBJ2-7
CAISESLNLDEQYF
TGTGCCATCAGTGAGTCGTTAAACCTAGACGAGCAGTACTTC
>-|-|TRBV9|TRBJ1-2
CASSAPGASGYTF
TGTGCCAGCAGCGCCCCGGGGGCGAGTGGCTACACCTTC
>-|few|TRBV13|TRBJ2-7
CASSLLYEQYF
TGTGCCAGCAGCTTGTTATACGAGCAGTACTTC
>-|medium-sized|TRBV6-5|TRBJ2-7
CASSSSHRESYEQYF
TGTGCCAGCAGTTCAAGCCACAGGGAGTCCTACGAGCAGTACTTC
>-|-|TRBV19|TRBJ1-2
CASNSGDVYGYTF
TGTGCCAGTAATTCCGGGGATGTCTATGGCTACACCTTC
>-|-|TRBV4-3|TRBJ2-5
CASSQEQGPQETQYF
TGCGCCAGCAGCCAAGAGCAGGGGCCCCAAGAGACCCAGTACTTC
>TRBD2|-|TRBV7-2|TRBJ2-7
CASLFWRELHEQYF
TGTGCCAGTCTGTTCTGGCGGGAGTTACACGAGCAGTACTTC
>-|-|TRBV29-1|TRBJ2-7
CSVEVGFPYEQYF
TGCAGCGTTGAGGTTGGATTCCCCTACGAGCAGTACTTC
>-|-|TRBV27|TRBJ2-7
CASSLRYRDTKGQYF
TGTGCCAGCAGTTTGCGGTACCGGGACACGAAAGGGCAGTACTTC
>TRBD2|-|TRBV4-3|TRBJ2-1
CASSQSPAGLSYNEQFF
TGCGCCAGCAGCCAATCCCCGGCGGGACTATCCTACAATGAGCAGTTCTTC
>-|-|TRBV6-5|TRBJ1-1
CASSYSSTGELSEAFF
TGTGCCAGCAGTTACTCGAGTACAGGAGAGCTGTCCGAAGCTTTCTTT
>-|-|TRBV10-3|TRBJ2-7
CAISGGTHAYEQYF
TGTGCCATCAGTGGAGGGACGCATGCCTACGAGCAGTACTTC
>TRBD2|few|TRBV6-5|TRBJ2-1
CASSYSSGDYNEQFF
TGTGCCAGCAGTTACTCTAGCGGGGATTACAATGAGCAGTTCTTC
>-|-|TRBV7-8|TRBJ2-3
CASSLHADTQYF
TGTGCCAGCAGCTTACATGCAGATACGCAGTATTTT
>-|-|TRBV6-1|TRBJ2-7
CASSGGFMGAGYEQYF
TGTGCCAGCAGTGGGGGTTTTATGGGGGCTGGCTACGAGCAGTACTTC
>-|-|TRBV20-1|TRBJ2-2
CSARRAGELFF
TGCAGTGCTAGAAGGGCCGGGGAGCTGTTTTTT
>TRBD1|once|TRBV6-5|TRBJ2-3
CASSYRGLGTDTQYF
TGTGCCAGCAGCTACAGGGGGCTCGGCACAGATACGCAGTATTTT
>TRBD2|-|TRBV28|TRBJ2-7
CASSLQQAGDYGQYF
TGTGCCAGCAGTCTCCAACAGGCGGGGGATTATGGGCAGTACTTC
>-|-|TRBV27|TRBJ1-4
CASSPPGQAATNEKLFF
TGTGCCAGCAGTCCCCCGGGACAAGCAGCAACTAATGAAAAACTGTTTTTT
>-|-|TRBV4-3|TRBJ2-7
CASSQGIGQFYEQYF
TGCGCCAGCAGCCAAGGAATCGGGCAGTTCTACGAGCAGTACTTC
>-|-|TRBV6-1|TRBJ2-6
CASSGLAGANVLTF
TGTGCCAGCAGTGGACTAGCTGGGGCCAACGTCCTGACTTTC
>-|-|TRBV21-1|TRBJ2-1
CASSPRPKRTSYNEQFF
TGTGCCAGCAGCCCCCGCCCGAAGCGGACCTCCTACAATGAGCAGTTCTTC
>-|-|TRBV7-2|TRBJ2-7
CASSLASGLTYEQYF
TGTGCCAGCAGCTTAGCCTCGGGATTAACCTACGAGCAGTACTTC
>-|-|TRBV28|TRBJ1-5
CASSLLQGEGQPQHF
TGTGCCAGCAGTTTACTGCAGGGCGAAGGACAGCCCCAGCATTTT
>-|-|TRBV6-4|TRBJ2-3
CASSDGGSDTDTQYF
TGTGCCAGCAGTGACGGGGGGTCGGACACAGATACGCAGTATTTT
>TRBD2|-|TRBV4-3|TRBJ2-3
CASSPILAGGADTQYF
TGCGCCAGCAGCCCAATACTAGCGGGAGGTGCAGATACGCAGTATTTT
>-|-|TRBV11-2|TRBJ1-4
CASSSRATNEKLFF
TGTGCCAGCAGCTCCAGGGCTACTAATGAAAAACTGTTTTTT
>-|-|TRBV19|TRBJ2-3
CASSGRGRGIKGDTQYF
TGTGCCAGTAGTGGCCGGGGTCGCGGGATAAAGGGAGATACGCAGTATTTT
>-|-|TRBV28|TRBJ2-2
CASSLWNQNTGELFF
TGTGCCAGCAGTTTATGGAACCAGAACACCGGGGAGCTGTTTTTT